The T cell receptor beta chain under discussion was sequenced for a study of blood T cell repertoires in COVID-19. The CDR3 runs to 17 residues. J lost 1 base, V lost 2 bases, and 8 bases had no gene match. Germline loops: CDR1 MGHRA, CDR2 YSYEKL. In the study's own analysis: The assay estimated nucleated cells by amplifying reference gene primers. The data were produced by immunoSEQ multiplex PCR, yet TCRdb's version contains in-frame clones alone and is incomplete. The V and J calls and clone size come from that table; D and trimming were worked out from the DNA. The sample consists of 85,000 to 95,000 clones, 60% to 85% of them appearing once.

The receptor was isolated from a man aged 70-80 years with acute or convalescent COVID-19. Sequenced input: peripheral blood. The V and J genes are TRBV4-1 and TRBJ2-5; TRBD2 matches 9 bases. The CDR3 protein is CASSQTSGGGAQETQYF. CDR3 coding DNA: TGCGCCAGCAGCCAAACGTCTGGCGGGGGGGCCCAAGAGACCCAGTACTTC.